The 11 T cell receptor beta chains listed next were all sequenced from one sample in a study of CD8 T cells in Susac syndrome (dated by TCRdb to the late 2010s). The library was generated by the immunoSEQ multiplex PCR assay. RNA was extracted with the RNeasy kit and roughly 0.5 to 1 ug was reverse transcribed using random hexamers. TCRdb ran its own pipeline on the public reads, namely fastp trimming at Q25 and MiXCR clone calling, and kept in-frame beta chains. Rows are unified per CDR3 protein, each entry keeping the most common DNA and genes. This sample gives 95,000 to 150,000 distinct CDR3 sequences in total; about 94% of them show up just once. Around 0.28% of the sample comes from the top ten. Sample: CD8+ T cells from PBMCs. The receptors here all came from a human donor with Susac syndrome.

The chain is built from TRBV10-3 and TRBJ2-7, with 9 bases aligning to TRBD1. Germline trimming cut 4 bases from V and 7 bases from J; bases unmatched to any gene: 8. Germline-derived CDR1 and CDR2 are ENHRY and SYGVKD. The CDR3 totals 14 residues. CDR3 in DNA: TGTGCCATCAGTGTGTCACAGGGGGCAGAGGAGCAGTACTTC. Residues: CAISVSQGAEEQYF.

The chain joins TRBV20-1 to TRBJ2-7; 7 bases line up with TRBD1. Germline V gene sequence: CDR1 DFQATT, CDR2 SNEGSKA (reference sequence). Trimming took 0 bases from V and 4 from J; bases not matched to a gene: 6. The CDR3 has 14 amino acids. CDR3 loop: CSARDRQGVYEQYF. As DNA, the CDR3 is TGCAGTGCTAGAGATCGGCAGGGGGTGTACGAGCAGTACTTC.

The V call is TRBV14, the J call TRBJ2-1; weak D call: TRBD1 (6 bases). The CDR3 is made up of 14 amino acids. V was pared by 4 bases and J by 7 bases, with 14 bases between. CDR1 and CDR2 from the germline V gene are SGHDN and FVKESK. The chain's CDR3 is CASSRTTGLNEQFF. As DNA, the CDR3 is TGTGCCAGCAGCCGAACGACAGGACTTAATGAGCAGTTCTTC.

The V gene is TRBV25-1, the J gene TRBJ2-7; D remains unclear. The CDR3 has 14 amino acids. V lost 3 bases, J lost 1 base, and 10 bases lay in between. Germline CDR1 and CDR2: MGHDK and SYGVNS. The CDR3: CASSDSLESYEQYF. CDR3 nucleotides: TGTGCCAGCAGTGACAGTCTAGAATCCTACGAGCAGTACTTC.

For this clonotype: The junction does not match germline at one end; this may be a read error. The chain links TRBV11-2 to TRBJ2-3, with 10 positions matching TRBD2. The CDR3 runs to 16 residues. Germline values: CDR1 SGHAT, CDR2 FQNNGV. CDR3 DNA: TGTGCCAGCACCCCATGGAAGCGGGGGGGGACAGGTACGCAGTATTTT. This gives the protein CASTPWKRGGTGTQYF.

This chain joins TRBV7-9 and TRBJ2-3, with TRBD2 identical over 8 bases. This CDR3 comprises 14 residues. With V trimmed by 3 bases and J by 10 bases, 9 bases remained unmatched. Germline-derived CDR1 and CDR2 are SEHNR and FQNEAQ (reference sequence). The DNA of the CDR3 is TGTGCCAGCAGCTTCGGGGGGGAACCCCACCCGCAGTATTTT. It translates to CASSFGGEPHPQYF.

The rearrangement links TRBV4-1 to TRBJ1-5, with a tentative D call TRBD1 (6 bases). Looked up from germline, CDR1 is MGHRA and CDR2 is YSYEKL. The CDR3 sequence is 15 residues long. V dropped 4 bases and J dropped 3 bases, with 13 bases sitting between them. The CDR3 DNA is TGCGCCAGCAGCCCGAGGGACAATATCAATCAGCCCCAGCATTTT. Residues: CASSPRDNINQPQHF.

The rearrangement links TRBV12-5 to TRBJ1-3, with no clear D. The germline V and J ends were trimmed by 0 bases and 3 bases, with 9 bases remaining between them. CDR3 length equals 15 residues. Germline CDR1 is LGHNT and CDR2 is FRNRAP. DNA of the CDR3: TGTGCTAGTGGTTTGGTATTGGCAGATGGAAACACCATATATTTT. Protein sequence: CASGLVLADGNTIYF.

This chain links TRBV3-1 with TRBJ2-1; D not certain. This CDR3 is built from 15 residues. Per germline, CDR1 LGHDT and CDR2 YNNKEL (reference sequence). V shed 0 bases and J shed 2 bases, with 8 bases lying between them. CDR3 sequence (DNA): TGTGCCAGCAGCCAAGAGGTCGAGGCCTACAATGAGCAGTTCTTC. It encodes CASSQEVEAYNEQFF.

This sequence joins TRBV15 and TRBJ2-7; D remains ambiguous. The germline V and J ends were trimmed by 0 bases and 5 bases, with 8 bases remaining between them. CDR3 length: 13 residues. The germline gives CDR1 LNHNV, CDR2 YYDKDF (reference sequence). The CDR3 sequence: CATSREPKDEQYF. The CDR3 nucleotides read TGTGCCACCAGCAGAGAGCCGAAGGACGAGCAGTACTTC.

This clonotype appeared a few times. The chain combines TRBV6-5 with TRBJ1-1, with TRBD1 identical over 8 bases. V was pared by 5 bases and J by 1 base, with 3 bases of the junction left unmatched. Germline CDR1 MNHEY, CDR2 SVGAGI. The CDR3 extends over 14 amino acids. The CDR3 DNA sequence: TGTGCCAGCAGTCTCGGGACAGGGAACACTGAAGCTTTCTTT. Residues: CASSLGTGNTEAFF.